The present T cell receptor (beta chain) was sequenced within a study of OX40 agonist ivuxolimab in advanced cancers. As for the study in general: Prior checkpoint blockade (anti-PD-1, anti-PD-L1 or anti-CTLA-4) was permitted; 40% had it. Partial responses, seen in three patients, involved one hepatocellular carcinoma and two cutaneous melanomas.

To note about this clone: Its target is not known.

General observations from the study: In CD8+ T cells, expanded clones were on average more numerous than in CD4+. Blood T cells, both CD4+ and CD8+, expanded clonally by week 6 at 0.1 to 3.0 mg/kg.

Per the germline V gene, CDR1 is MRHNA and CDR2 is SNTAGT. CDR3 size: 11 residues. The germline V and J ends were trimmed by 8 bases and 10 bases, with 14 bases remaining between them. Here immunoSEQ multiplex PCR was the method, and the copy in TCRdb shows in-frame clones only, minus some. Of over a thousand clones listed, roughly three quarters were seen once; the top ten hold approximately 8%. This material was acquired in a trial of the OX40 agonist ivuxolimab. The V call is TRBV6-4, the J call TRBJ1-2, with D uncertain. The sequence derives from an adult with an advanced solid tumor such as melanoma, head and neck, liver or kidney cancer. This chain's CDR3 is CASYANRDYTF. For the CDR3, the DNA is TGTGCCAGCTATGCGAACAGAGACTACACCTTC.